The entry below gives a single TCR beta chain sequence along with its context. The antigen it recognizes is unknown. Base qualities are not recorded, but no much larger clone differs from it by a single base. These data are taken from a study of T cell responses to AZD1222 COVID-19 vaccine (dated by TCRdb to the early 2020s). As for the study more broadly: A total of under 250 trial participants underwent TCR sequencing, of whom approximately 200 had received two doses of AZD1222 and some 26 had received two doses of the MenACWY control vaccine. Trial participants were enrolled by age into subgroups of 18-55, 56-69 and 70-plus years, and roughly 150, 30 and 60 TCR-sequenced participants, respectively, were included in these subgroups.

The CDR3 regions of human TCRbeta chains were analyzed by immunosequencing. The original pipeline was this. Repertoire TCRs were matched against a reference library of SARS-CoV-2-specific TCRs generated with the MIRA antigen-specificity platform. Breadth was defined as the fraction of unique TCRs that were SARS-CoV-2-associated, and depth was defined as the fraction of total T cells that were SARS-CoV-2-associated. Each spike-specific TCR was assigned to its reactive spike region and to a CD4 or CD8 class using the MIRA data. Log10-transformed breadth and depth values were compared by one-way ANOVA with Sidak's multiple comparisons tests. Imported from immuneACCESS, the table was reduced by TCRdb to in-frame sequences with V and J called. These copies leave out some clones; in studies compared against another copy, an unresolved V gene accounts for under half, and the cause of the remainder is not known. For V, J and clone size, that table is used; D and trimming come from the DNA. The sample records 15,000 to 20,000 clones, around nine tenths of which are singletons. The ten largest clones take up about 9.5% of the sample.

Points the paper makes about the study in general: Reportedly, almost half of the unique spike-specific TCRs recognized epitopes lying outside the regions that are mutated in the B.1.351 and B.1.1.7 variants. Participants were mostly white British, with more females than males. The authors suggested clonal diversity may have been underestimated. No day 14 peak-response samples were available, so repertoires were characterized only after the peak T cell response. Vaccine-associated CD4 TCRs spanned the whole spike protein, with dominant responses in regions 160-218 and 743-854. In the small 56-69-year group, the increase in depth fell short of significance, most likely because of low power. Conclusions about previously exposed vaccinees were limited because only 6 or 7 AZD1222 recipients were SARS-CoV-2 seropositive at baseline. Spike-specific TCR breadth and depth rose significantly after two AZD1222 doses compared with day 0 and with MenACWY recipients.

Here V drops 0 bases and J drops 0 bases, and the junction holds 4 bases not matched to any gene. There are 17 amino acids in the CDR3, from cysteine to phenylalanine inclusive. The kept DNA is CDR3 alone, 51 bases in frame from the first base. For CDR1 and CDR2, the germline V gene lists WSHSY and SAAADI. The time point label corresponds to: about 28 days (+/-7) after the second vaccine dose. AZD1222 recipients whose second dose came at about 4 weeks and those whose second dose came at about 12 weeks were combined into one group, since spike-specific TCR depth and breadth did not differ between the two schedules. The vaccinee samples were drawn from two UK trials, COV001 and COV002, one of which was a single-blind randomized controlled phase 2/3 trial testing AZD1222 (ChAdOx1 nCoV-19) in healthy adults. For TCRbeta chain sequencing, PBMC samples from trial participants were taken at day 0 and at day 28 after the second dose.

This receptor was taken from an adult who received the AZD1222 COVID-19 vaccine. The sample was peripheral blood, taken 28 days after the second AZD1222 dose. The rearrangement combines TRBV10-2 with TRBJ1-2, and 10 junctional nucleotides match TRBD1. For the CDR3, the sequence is CASSESGDRGTNYGYTF. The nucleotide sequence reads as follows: TGCGCCAGCAGTGAGTCTGGGGACAGGGGAACTAACTATGGCTACACCTTC.